This T cell receptor (beta chain) came from a study of T-cell reconstitution after alpha-beta-depleted transplantation in children. Preparing the TCRbeta library involved the use of unique molecular identifiers. MiXCR, applied by TCRdb to the PCR reads, yields one record per CDR3 protein. The repertoire has about 870,000 distinct CDR3 sequences, roughly 16% of them found once; the top ten carry approximately 5%. Per the germline V gene, CDR1 is DFQATT and CDR2 is SNEGSKA (reference sequence). Trimming removed 0 bases from V and 7 bases from J, with 12 bases in between. This CDR3 spans 13 amino acids.

This sequence was found in a male patient younger than 18 who had a stem cell transplant for acute lymphoblastic leukemia, so the T cells may come from the graft donor. The chain is built from TRBV20-1 and TRBJ1-2; D gene ambiguous. Sequencing used PBMCs, mostly from graft donor cells, obtained 360 days after TCRalphabeta/CD19-depleted stem cell transplant. This CDR3 reads CSARDIWRGGYTF. The CDR3 bases are TGCAGTGCTAGAGATATATGGCGAGGTGGCTACACCTTC.